Listed here are 23 T cell receptor beta chains from one sample, sequenced in a study of cytomegalovirus exposure and HLA in healthy donors. The PCR ran on 60 Vbeta and 13 Jbeta primers. Clones were sequenced by immunoSEQ multiplex PCR, and TCRdb holds only the in-frame ones, with some missing. The sample has 110,000 to 150,000 clones; 76% are singletons. Sequenced: PBMCs. These receptors all come from a woman aged 40 to 50 in good health and CMV-seronegative.

The rearrangement joins TRBV7-9 to TRBJ2-7; a possible D gene is TRBD2 (5 bases). Germline V gene data show CDR1 as SEHNR and CDR2 as FQNEAQ (reference sequence). Trimming took 5 bases from V and 0 from J, leaving 17 bases between them. The CDR3 runs to 16 residues. The CDR3 loop reads CASSKYAWTDSYEQYF. Written as DNA, the CDR3 is TGTGCCAGCAGCAAATACGCTTGGACTGACTCCTACGAGCAGTACTTC.

Only one count was recorded for this clone. Other DNA sequences in the sample encode the same CDR3. The rearrangement uses TRBV11-2 and TRBJ1-2; D gene ambiguous. Trimming shortened V by 5 bases and J by 5 bases, and 12 bases separated the two germline ends. Looked up from germline, CDR1 is SGHAT and CDR2 is FQNNGV. This CDR3 is built from 13 residues. In DNA form, the CDR3 reads TGTGCCAGCAGCCCCGTCGGGGAATATGGCTACACCTTC. It codes for CASSPVGEYGYTF. The whole variable domain, remainder taken from reference TRBV11-2 and TRBJ1-2, is EAGVAQSPRYKIIEKRQSVAFWCNPISGHATLYWYQQILGQGPKLLIQFQNNGVVDDSQLPKDRFSAERLKGVDSTLKIQPAKLEDSAVYLCASSPVGEYGYTFGSGTRLTVV.

This chain links TRBV28 with TRBJ1-3, with D maybe TRBD1 (6 bases). The germline CDR1 and CDR2 sequences are MDHEN and SYDVKM. V gave up 5 bases and J gave up 4 bases, with 18 bases separating them. The CDR3 extends over 16 amino acids. The CDR3 loop is CASSPAGQRQGNTIYF. The CDR3 bases are TGTGCCAGCAGTCCCGCCGGACAGCGACAGGGAAACACCATATATTTT.

This chain uses TRBV5-1 with TRBJ2-6; 7 nucleotides line up with TRBD1. Germline assignment: CDR1 SGHRS and CDR2 YFSETQ. With 5 bases clipped from V and 4 bases from J, the junction kept 6 bases outside the gene matches. CDR3 length equals 15 residues. CDR3 loop: CASSRQGTGANVLTF. CDR3 sequence (DNA): TGCGCCAGCAGTCGACAGGGTACCGGGGCCAACGTCCTGACTTTC. The full variable domain, rest sourced from reference TRBV5-1 and TRBJ2-6, is KAGVTQTPRYLIKTRGQQVTLSCSPISGHRSVSWYQQTPGQGLQFLFEYFSETQRNKGNFPGRFSGRQFSNSRSEMNVSTLELGDSALYLCASSRQGTGANVLTFGAGSRLTVL.

V gene TRBV30 combines with J gene TRBJ1-1, with D perhaps TRBD1 (5 bases). The CDR3 covers 17 residues. From germline, CDR1 is GTSNPN and CDR2 SVGIG (reference sequence). Trimming took off 0 bases at V and 4 bases at J, with 21 bases between the two ends. The CDR3 reads CAWSVLPRGPVSTEAFF. The CDR3 nucleotides read TGTGCCTGGAGTGTACTGCCTAGGGGTCCGGTTAGCACTGAAGCTTTCTTT.

This chain uses TRBV27 with TRBJ1-4; D is possibly TRBD1 (5 bases). Between the trimmed V and J ends, which lost 0 bases and 3 bases, there was a span of 14 bases. From germline, CDR1 is MNHEY and CDR2 SMNVEV (reference sequence). The CDR3 runs 17 residues. Here the CDR3 reads CASSLSAPRGSNEKLFF. CDR3 DNA: TGTGCCAGCAGTTTATCGGCCCCCCGGGGGTCTAATGAAAAACTGTTTTTT.

V and J are TRBV18 and TRBJ2-2, with TRBD1 matching over 8 bases. CDR1 and CDR2 from the germline V gene are KGHSH and LQKENI. The CDR3 extends over 14 amino acids. With V trimmed by 5 bases and J by 6 bases, 5 bases remained unmatched. In nucleotides, the CDR3 is TGTGCCAGCTCAGAGGACAGGGCGGCCGGGGAGCTGTTTTTT. Protein product: CASSEDRAAGELFF.

The chain employs TRBV5-5 and TRBJ2-7; maybe TRBD2 (6 bases). Germline loops: CDR1 SGHKS, CDR2 YYEKEE (reference sequence). The CDR3 runs 14 residues. V lost 0 bases to trimming and J lost 7 bases, with 14 bases between them. CDR3: CASSLGIMAGEQYF. CDR3 DNA sequence: TGTGCCAGCAGCTTGGGTATAATGGCGGGGGAGCAGTACTTC.

This chain uses TRBV28 with TRBJ2-1; the D gene is possibly TRBD1 (6 bases). There are 16 residues in the CDR3. Trimming left V 6 bases short and J 1 base short, with 16 bases between. The germline V gene has CDR1 MDHEN and CDR2 SYDVKM. CDR3 protein: CASSVPGHPSYNEQFF. The CDR3 nucleotides read TGTGCCAGCAGCGTCCCGGGACACCCTTCCTACAATGAGCAGTTCTTC.

This clone showed up just a few times. V usage is TRBV2 and J usage is TRBJ2-1; 9 positions agree with TRBD2. The ends lost 8 bases at V and 4 bases at J; junction bases unmatched: 12. The CDR3 totals 16 residues. Germline V gene sequence: CDR1 SNHLY, CDR2 FYNNEI. CDR3 protein: CASLVDVAGEYNEQFF. CDR3 bases: TGTGCCAGCTTGGTTGATGTAGCGGGGGAGTACAATGAGCAGTTCTTC.

V gene TRBV6-5 combines with J gene TRBJ1-6; unclear D gene. The germline CDR1 and CDR2 sequences are MNHEY and SVGAGI. The ends were cut back, 9 bases at V and 0 bases at J, with 9 bases in the middle. This CDR3 spans 14 amino acids. In nucleotides, the CDR3 is TGTGCCAGTCGCGAGTTCTCCTATAATTCACCCCTCCACTTT. It translates to CASREFSYNSPLHF.

This clone has just a few counts. V is TRBV7-9 and J is TRBJ1-1; TRBD1 matches at 9 bases. The V gene end was trimmed by 5 bases and the J gene end by 1 base; junction bases not matched to a gene: 2. This CDR3 is built from 14 residues. Per the germline V gene, CDR1 is SEHNR and CDR2 is FQNEAQ (reference sequence). The CDR3 nucleotides are TGTGCCAGCAGCCAGACAGGGGGGAACACTGAAGCTTTCTTT. Protein product: CASSQTGGNTEAFF.

Notes on this clone: This sample also contains other DNA sequences that code for the same CDR3. CDR3 in DNA: TGCGCCAGCAGCCACGGACAAGGTGGGAACTATGGCTACACCTTC. Translating it yields CASSHGQGGNYGYTF. This chain joins TRBV5-1 and TRBJ1-2; D might be TRBD1 (5 bases). Deletions cut 4 bases from V and 2 bases from J, with 15 bases between. This CDR3 region has 15 residues. CDR1 and CDR2 from the germline V gene are SGHRS and YFSETQ.

This clone was picked up one time. V gene TRBV4-1 combines with J gene TRBJ1-1; a weak D match, TRBD1 (5 bases). V was clipped by 1 base and J by 4 bases, with 13 bases between them. The CDR3 extends over 15 amino acids. Germline V gene sequence: CDR1 MGHRA, CDR2 YSYEKL. As DNA, the CDR3 is TGCGCCAGCAGCCAAGTCCAGGGCGGTGGCACTGAAGCTTTCTTT. As protein: CASSQVQGGGTEAFF.

The chain couples TRBV5-1 to TRBJ1-6; TRBD1 might be the D (5 bases). Germline CDR1 reads SGHRS; CDR2 reads YFSETQ. The CDR3 has 15 residues. V lost 5 bases, J lost 0 bases, and 9 bases lay in between. CDR3 nucleotide sequence: TGCGCCAGCAGGGCCGACAGCTCCTATAATTCACCCCTCCACTTT. This gives the protein CASRADSSYNSPLHF.

The chain employs TRBV5-5 and TRBJ2-7; weak D call: TRBD2 (6 bases). Germline V gives CDR1 SGHKS, CDR2 YYEKEE (reference sequence). The CDR3 is 15 amino acids. Deletions cut 1 base from V and 4 bases from J, with 15 bases between. CDR3: CASSLLSGREYEQYF. The CDR3 DNA reads as TGTGCCAGCAGCTTGCTCTCCGGGAGAGAGTACGAGCAGTACTTC.

The chain carries TRBV4-1 and TRBJ1-1; weak D call: TRBD1 (5 bases). The CDR3 contains 12 residues. Germline CDR1 is MGHRA and CDR2 is YSYEKL. V was clipped by 4 bases and J by 10 bases, with 13 bases between them. In nucleotides, the CDR3 is TGCGCCAGCAGCCCGCGCGGGAGGGGAGCTTTCTTT. Amino acid sequence: CASSPRGRGAFF.

The CDR3 DNA follows: TGCGCCAGCAGCTTGGGACAGGATAATGAAAAACTGTTTTTT. Protein product: CASSLGQDNEKLFF. The rearrangement links TRBV5-1 to TRBJ1-4; a weak D match, TRBD1 (6 bases). Germline V gives CDR1 SGHRS, CDR2 YFSETQ. The CDR3 runs 14 residues. The V end was cut by 0 bases, the J end by 4 bases, with 7 bases between.

This clone has more than one count but fewer than ten. The DNA of the CDR3 is TGTGCCAGCAAGGGAAGGGGGCTGGCTGAAGCTTTCTTT. Protein sequence: CASKGRGLAEAFF. The V call is TRBV2, the J call TRBJ1-1; 7 positions match TRBD1. V lost 7 bases to trimming and J lost 6 bases; unmatched junction nucleotides: 8. The CDR3 is 13 amino acids. Germline loops: CDR1 SNHLY, CDR2 FYNNEI.

The rearrangement uses TRBV28 and TRBJ2-7, with D possibly TRBD2 on 5 matching bases. Germline V gene lookup returns CDR1 MDHEN and CDR2 SYDVKM. The V and J ends lost 5 bases and 2 bases respectively, with 13 bases between them. CDR3 length equals 14 residues. DNA for the CDR3: TGTGCCAGCAGTCCTGCGGGTGACACCTACGAGCAGTACTTC. Amino acid sequence: CASSPAGDTYEQYF.

V is TRBV5-1 and J is TRBJ1-1, with D possibly TRBD1 on 5 matching bases. CDR3 length equals 11 residues. V gave up 5 bases and J gave up 8 bases, with 10 bases separating them. CDR1 SGHRS and CDR2 YFSETQ come from the germline V gene. In DNA form, the CDR3 reads TGCGCCAGCAGTCAAGACAGAGAAGCTTTCTTT. This gives the protein CASSQDREAFF. Using reference TRBV5-1 and TRBJ1-1 for the parts outside the CDR3, the full variable domain is KAGVTQTPRYLIKTRGQQVTLSCSPISGHRSVSWYQQTPGQGLQFLFEYFSETQRNKGNFPGRFSGRQFSNSRSEMNVSTLELGDSALYLCASSQDREAFFGQGTRLTVV.

This clone showed up just a few times. The CDR3 here is CASSLASTGGTDTQYF. The DNA of the CDR3 is TGTGCCAGCAGCTTAGCCTCGACAGGGGGCACAGATACGCAGTATTTT. The chain employs TRBV7-6 and TRBJ2-3; 8 bases fit TRBD1. CDR1 and CDR2 (germline): SGHVS, FNYEAQ. V dropped 0 bases and J dropped 1; count of bases not matched to a gene: 3. This CDR3 contains 16 residues.

The chain employs TRBV19 and TRBJ1-5; 10 bases match TRBD1. V shed 7 bases and J 2 bases; nucleotides not matched to a gene: 11. Germline V CDR1 and CDR2: LNHDA, SQIVND (reference sequence). CDR3 length: 17 residues. In DNA, the CDR3 is TGTGCCAGTACCCCAAGACAGGGGGCGGTGGGCAATCAGCCCCAGCATTTT. Amino acids: CASTPRQGAVGNQPQHF.